This entry describes one T cell receptor beta chain. Per germline, CDR1 SGHRS and CDR2 YFSETQ. CDR3 length: 16 residues. Deletions cut 0 bases from V and 1 base from J, with 13 bases between. Repertoires were generated with immunoSEQ multiplex PCR, while TCRdb's copy carries only in-frame clones and drops some. Counted here are under 80,000 clones, 80% to 90% occurring once; the ten biggest clones make up approximately 4.4%. These data originate in a study of blood T cell repertoires in COVID-19. The wider study: T cells, B-cell-depleted T cells, or PBMCs provided the cDNA or gDNA that served as material.

This TCR came from a woman older than 75 with active or convalescent COVID-19. The chain employs TRBV5-1 and TRBJ1-1; D is ambiguous. Sequenced material: peripheral blood. The CDR3 spells CASSLDPNAPNTEAFF. The CDR3 coding sequence is TGCGCCAGCAGCTTGGACCCGAACGCGCCGAACACTGAAGCTTTCTTT.